In this sample, the clone carrying this T cell receptor beta chain turned up many times. Germline V gives CDR1 SEHNR, CDR2 FQNEAQ (reference sequence). This CDR3 comprises 15 residues. Trimming cost V 2 bases and J 2 bases, with 10 bases left between them. These data originate in a study of T cells in Graves' hyperthyroidism and ophthalmopathy. RNA transcripts were the template for amplifying TCR beta CDR3 regions. The HTBI primer set drove a first-round RT-PCR of the TCR CDR3. From the multiplex PCR reads, TCRdb called clonotypes with MiXCR, one entry per CDR3 protein. This sample has more than 150,000 distinct CDR3 sequences; 15% to 20% occur once, and the top ten carry roughly 32%. For the diagnoses, clinical symptoms, serum thyroxine and TRAb, thyroid ultrasound and orbital computed tomography were used.

This sequence was found in a woman aged 50 to 65 with Graves' hyperthyroidism. The sequencing input was blood. The chain is built from TRBV7-9 and TRBJ2-1; D gene unclear. The CDR3, as DNA: TGTGCCAGCAGCTTAACCGACCCCCCCTACAATGAGCAGTTCTTC. Its translation is CASSLTDPPYNEQFF.